The text below deals with one T cell receptor (beta chain). Its cognate antigen is unknown. This specimen belongs to a study of neurological immune-mediated disorders. By 5'RACE with 10-nucleotide random UMIs, the cDNA was made. Over 170 million TCR-beta sequences (from 15-18 subjects) were yielded by each sequencing run. Each CDR3 protein is one row after TCRdb ran MiXCR on the 5' RACE reads. The table includes roughly 38,000 distinct CDR3 sequences, 8.5% to 14% detected once. Described time point: technical triplicate 1. The starting material, 2 million PBMCs stored at -80 C, gave rise to the unsorted libraries. Germline CDR1 and CDR2: SGHTA and FQGNSA. With 7 bases removed from V and 5 bases from J, the gap between germline ends came to 13 bases. The CDR3 is 13 residues long. General observations from the study: HTLV-1-associated myelopathy showed the most TCR clonal expansion; multiple sclerosis the least, below healthy controls.

The V call is TRBV7-2, the J call TRBJ2-3; tentatively, D is TRBD1 or TRBD2 (6 bases each). The TCR originated in a man aged 60 to 75 with HTLV-1-associated myelopathy (HAM/TSP). Sequencing used PBMCs. In nucleotides, the CDR3 is TGTGCCAGCATCAACCGGGGGCGAGATACGCAGTATTTT. Its translation is CASINRGRDTQYF.